This T cell receptor (beta chain) derives from a study of cytomegalovirus exposure and HLA in healthy donors. Worth noting for this clone: Antigen unknown.

TCRdb's copy holds only in-frame clones and misses some; the assay was immunoSEQ multiplex PCR. The sample lists approximately 210,000 clones, just over 85% occurring once. Study-wide points: Using the classifier, cytomegalovirus status was reportedly diagnosed with high specificity and sensitivity.

The junction had 17 bases not matched to a gene; V was cut back by 6 bases and J by 3 bases. Germline V gene lookup returns CDR1 MDHEN and CDR2 SYDVKM. The CDR3 is 18 amino acids. The V call is TRBV28, the J call TRBJ2-1; 7 bases align to TRBD2. The receptor's source is a woman between 18 and 30 years old in good health and CMV-seronegative. Sample: PBMCs. Written as DNA, the CDR3 is TGTGCCAGCAGCCATTCCTCCCACGTGCCTAGCGGCTACAATGAGCAGTTCTTC. This sequence encodes CASSHSSHVPSGYNEQFF. Filled out from reference TRBV28 and TRBJ2-1, the complete variable domain reads DVKVTQSSRYLVKRTGEKVFLECVQDMDHENMFWYRQDPGLGLRLIYFSYDVKMKEKGDIPEGYSVSREKKERFSLILESASTNQTSMYLCASSHSSHVPSGYNEQFFGPGTRLTVL.